This T cell receptor (beta chain) was sequenced during a study of CD8 T cells in Susac syndrome. CD8+ and CD4+ T cells from blood underwent TCR beta sequencing. The multiple sclerosis controls comprised treatment-naive patients whose relapsing-remitting disease was stable or active. TEMRA cells were FACS-enriched, and CD8+ and CD4+ T cells were isolated negatively. Germline CDR1 reads MNHEY; CDR2 reads SMNVEV (reference sequence). V was trimmed by 2 bases and J by 7 bases, leaving 15 bases between them. The CDR3 contains 14 residues. Random hexamers were used to reverse transcribe an amount of roughly 0.45 to 1 ug RNA. Amplification of TCR beta CDR3 spanned 54 Vbeta and 13 Jbeta via immunoSEQ multiplex PCR. TCRdb analysed the immunoSEQ multiplex PCR reads with MiXCR anew, one entry per CDR3 protein. The table lists fewer than 250,000 distinct CDR3 sequences, about 90% of them singletons.

The source of this sequence is a human donor with multiple sclerosis. This chain links TRBV27 with TRBJ2-7; a possible D gene is TRBD2 (6 bases). The source material was CD8+ T cells from PBMCs. The CDR3 DNA reads as TGTGCCAGCAGTTTAGTCCCGATTGCGGGAGAGCAGTACTTC. It translates to CASSLVPIAGEQYF.